This entry features one T cell receptor (beta chain) sequence. Its matching antigen is unknown. The data derive from a study of cytomegalovirus exposure and HLA in healthy donors. Study-wide findings and caveats: Testing in vitro showed a few CMV-associated chains specific for CMV antigens. Presence/absence analyses assumed roughly uniform sequencing depth across donors.

It was with 60 Vbeta and 13 Jbeta primers that the PCR ran. Original processing methods: The authors later counted 75 million to 90 million unique TCR beta chains, 9.5 million to 13 million of them shared. Only in-frame clones appear in the TCRdb table, and some are missing; sequencing was by immunoSEQ multiplex PCR. D and trimming were read from the DNA, whereas the V and J calls and clone size are those reported in that table. This sample's clone table lists about 48,000 clones. CDR1 and CDR2 (germline): SGHRS, YFSETQ. This CDR3 has 13 amino acids. Trimming pared 4 bases from V and 2 bases from J, leaving 8 bases between.

The receptor's source is a male donor in good health and CMV-seropositive. The sequenced sample was PBMCs. This chain links TRBV5-1 with TRBJ2-3; D remains ambiguous. CDR3 loop: CASSRSYTDTQYF. Written as DNA, the CDR3 is TGCGCCAGCAGCAGGAGTTACACAGATACGCAGTATTTT.